Below, 9 T cell receptor beta chains from the same sample are listed, as sequenced in a study of blood T cell repertoires in COVID-19 (dated by TCRdb to 2018 to 2020). The library came from the immunoSEQ multiplex PCR assay. TCRdb holds this immuneACCESS table with in-frame rearrangements only. Some clones are missing; in checked studies, unresolved V genes explain under half, and the rest has no known cause. This sample holds roughly 180,000 clones; roughly three quarters were observed only once. The ten largest clonotypes hold around 15% of the sample. The source material was peripheral blood. Receptors were obtained from a man in his sixties with active or convalescent COVID-19.

The chain carries TRBV14 and TRBJ2-7; possible D gene TRBD2, 6 bases. Trimming shortened V by 2 bases and J by 4 bases, and 21 bases separated the two germline ends. The CDR3 spans 17 residues. Per germline, CDR1 SGHDN and CDR2 FVKESK. CDR3 coding DNA: TGTGCCAGCAGCCAACAGGAGGGACGGGAGATGGGATACGAGCAGTACTTC. Protein product: CASSQQEGREMGYEQYF.

With regard to this clone: It is unclear where the CDR3 begins or ends on the DNA, so no DNA is shown, and the CDR3 is as TCRdb lists it. The genes are TRBV2 and TRBJ2-7; the table gives TRBD1 as D, unverified against the DNA. The CDR3 spans 14 amino acids, including both terminal residues. Germline V CDR1 and CDR2: SNHLY, FYNNEI. The CDR3 sequence is CASILDRDMDEQYF.

CDR3 sequence reads: CSASPKETQYF. CDR3 DNA: TGCAGTGCTAGTCCCAAAGAGACCCAGTACTTC. The chain is built from TRBV20-1 and TRBJ2-5, with D unresolved. V dropped 3 bases and J dropped 3 bases, with 5 bases sitting between them. CDR1 and CDR2 from the germline V gene are DFQATT and SNEGSKA (reference sequence). This CDR3 has 11 amino acids.

This clone has only a few counts. This chain connects TRBV7-3 to TRBJ2-2; 9 bases are shared with TRBD1. The trim removed 5 bases at V and 6 bases at J, leaving 10 bases unmatched. The germline V gene has CDR1 SGHTA and CDR2 FQGTGA. The length of the CDR3 is 16 residues. The CDR3 nucleotides read TGTGCCAGCAGCCTGGGCGGACAGGGGATAGCCGGGGAGCTGTTTTTT. Translated, it gives CASSLGGQGIAGELFF. The full variable domain, rest sourced from reference TRBV7-3 and TRBJ2-2, is GAGVSQTPSNKVTEKGKYVELRCDPISGHTALYWYRQSLGQGPEFLIYFQGTGAADDSGLPNDRFFAVRPEGSVSTLKIQRTERGDSAVYLCASSLGGQGIAGELFFGEGSRLTVL.

The chain recombines TRBV7-8 with TRBJ2-7, with 10 bases identical to TRBD2. The CDR3 consists of 15 residues. CDR1 SGHVS and CDR2 FQNEAQ come from the germline V gene. V shed 8 bases and J 4 bases; nucleotides not matched to a gene: 11. The DNA of the CDR3 is TGTGCCAGCTCCCAGCGGGAGGGGGCGATTTACGAGCAGTACTTC. Protein product: CASSQREGAIYEQYF.

V usage is TRBV7-9 and J usage is TRBJ2-1; TRBD2 matches at 11 bases. The CDR3 totals 16 residues. Looked up from germline, CDR1 is SEHNR and CDR2 is FQNEAQ (reference sequence). J lost 6 bases, V lost 5 bases, and 9 bases had no gene match. The CDR3 bases are TGTGCCAGCAGCACCTATAGCGGGAGGGCCCTCAATGAGCAGTTCTTC. It encodes CASSTYSGRALNEQFF. The variable domain in full, completed from reference TRBV7-9 and TRBJ2-1, reads DTGVSQNPRHKITKRGQNVTFRCDPISEHNRLYWYRQTLGQGPEFLTYFQNEAQLEKSRLLSDRFSAERPKGSFSTLEIQRTEQGDSAMYLCASSTYSGRALNEQFFGPGTRLTVL.

The chain employs TRBV29-1 and TRBJ2-5; maybe TRBD1 (6 bases). Trimming stripped 2 bases from V and 2 bases from J, with 9 bases between. Germline V gives CDR1 SQVTM, CDR2 ANQGSEA. The CDR3 runs to 13 residues. The CDR3 bases are TGCAGCGTTGAATTCGGACAGCAAGAGACCCAGTACTTC. It codes for CSVEFGQQETQYF.

This clone was observed a single time. The chain combines TRBV4-2 with TRBJ2-4, with D possibly TRBD2 on 5 matching bases. Germline V gene data show CDR1 as LGHNA and CDR2 as YNFKEQ. V was cut by 0 bases and J by 7 bases, with 7 bases left in between. CDR3 length: 13 amino acids. This chain's CDR3 is CASSQDGNNIQYF. The CDR3 region has the DNA TGTGCCAGCAGCCAAGACGGGAATAACATTCAGTACTTC.

The gene calls are TRBV19 and TRBJ2-6; D remains unclear. Germline V gene sequence: CDR1 LNHDA, CDR2 SQIVND (reference sequence). This CDR3 has 15 residues. The V and J ends lost 6 bases and 9 bases respectively, with 18 bases between them. CDR3 nucleotides: TGTGCCAGTAGGGCCTCCCGTGGGCAGAACAACGTCCTGACTTTC. It is translated as CASRASRGQNNVLTF.